The 16 T cell receptor beta chains below come from one sample, sequenced in a study of blood T cells in healthy people across ages (dated by TCRdb to about 2015). Receptor amplification or capture employed 5' RACE. Instrument on record: Illumina HiSeq 2500. A second PCR of about 6 to 11 cycles was performed with a sample-barcoded 5' primer and a J-beta primer mix. TCRdb reprocessing: public reads trimmed at Q25 with fastp, clones called with MiXCR, in-frame beta chains kept. Every CDR3 protein is listed once, alongside the most common genes and DNA of its rows. The sample yields 1.5 million to 2 million distinct CDR3 sequences; about 31% were counted once. 11% of the sample is held by the ten biggest clonotypes. Source material: blood. The receptors were sampled from a woman aged 25 to 39 in good health.

V and J are TRBV3-1 and TRBJ2-5; a possible D gene is TRBD1 (6 bases). This CDR3 is 14 amino acids long. V lost 1 base to trimming and J lost 3 bases, with 9 bases between them. The germline CDR1 and CDR2 sequences are LGHDT and YNNKEL (reference sequence). This chain's CDR3 is CASSQGNREETQYF. CDR3 DNA: TGTGCCAGCAGCCAAGGGAACAGGGAAGAGACCCAGTACTTC.

This clonotype occurred a few times. The V and J genes are TRBV6-6 and TRBJ2-1; a possible D gene is TRBD2 (5 bases). The length of the CDR3 is 16 residues. Germline CDR1 and CDR2: MNHNY and SVGAGI (reference sequence). V gave up 0 bases and J gave up 7 bases, with 16 bases separating them. CDR3 DNA sequence: TGTGCCAGCAGTTACTCGGAGGTGGGAGTAGGGAATGAGCAGTTCTTC. Translation gives CASSYSEVGVGNEQFF.

In this sample, this clonotype turned up a few times. The V and J genes are TRBV3-1 and TRBJ1-2; no clear D gene. The CDR3 runs to 14 residues. Deletions cut 0 bases from V and 4 bases from J, with 9 bases between. Germline loops: CDR1 LGHDT, CDR2 YNNKEL (reference sequence). In DNA form, the CDR3 reads TGTGCCAGCAGCCAAGATCTCCTCTCCTATGGCTACACCTTC. It translates to CASSQDLLSYGYTF.

The table lists this clonotype with a few counts. J is TRBJ2-1 and V is TRBV7-6; a weak D match, TRBD2 (6 bases). The CDR3 is made up of 12 amino acids. Per germline, CDR1 SGHVS and CDR2 FNYEAQ. V was clipped by 4 bases and J by 12 bases, with 13 bases between them. Written as DNA, the CDR3 is TGTGCCAGCAGCTCCCCTGCCGGGGGGCAGTTCTTC. It translates to CASSSPAGGQFF.

The genes are TRBV15 and TRBJ2-7; maybe TRBD1 (9 bases). The V end lost 1 base, the J end lost 4 bases, and 17 bases lay between the germline ends. Per the germline V gene, CDR1 is LNHNV and CDR2 is YYDKDF (reference sequence). The CDR3 extends over 16 amino acids. The CDR3 nucleotides are TGTGCCACCAGCAGAGGTAGCGGGACAGGGCTATACGAGCAGTACTTC. Its protein product is CATSRGSGTGLYEQYF.

The chain is built from TRBV28 and TRBJ2-7; D unresolved. This CDR3 has 13 amino acids. V lost 1 base to trimming and J lost 2 bases, with 6 bases between them. Germline CDR1 MDHEN, CDR2 SYDVKM. DNA for the CDR3: TGTGCCAGCAGTTTATTGGTGGCCTACGAGCAGTACTTC. Translated, it gives CASSLLVAYEQYF.

The table lists this clonotype with a few counts. The chain has TRBV3-1 and TRBJ2-1; either TRBD1 or TRBD2 may supply D (5 bases each). CDR3 length: 12 residues. V lost 1 base to trimming and J lost 10 bases, with 8 bases between them. Germline values: CDR1 LGHDT, CDR2 YNNKEL (reference sequence). The CDR3 protein is CASSQVGAEQFF. In DNA form, the CDR3 reads TGTGCCAGCAGCCAAGTCGGGGCGGAGCAGTTCTTC.

The gene calls are TRBV30 and TRBJ1-2, with D perhaps TRBD1 (5 bases). Germline assignment: CDR1 GTSNPN and CDR2 SVGIG (reference sequence). V was shortened by 2 bases and J by 8 bases, with 12 bases between the two germline ends. The CDR3 is 12 amino acids. The CDR3 here is CAWSIGGRGYTF. The CDR3 nucleotides read TGTGCCTGGAGTATTGGGGGTAGAGGCTACACCTTC. The whole variable domain, filled in from reference TRBV30 and TRBJ1-2, reads SQTIHQWPATLVQPVGSPLSLECTVEGTSNPNLYWYRQAAGRGLQLLFYSVGIGQISSEVPQNLSASRPQDRQFILSSKKLLLSDSGFYLCAWSIGGRGYTFGSGTRLTVV.

This clonotype came up many times. The chain couples TRBV29-1 to TRBJ1-2, with 8 bases lining up with TRBD1. Losses at the gene ends were 0 bases for V and 4 bases for J; bases not matched to a gene: 10. The CDR3 is 16 amino acids. Looked up from germline, CDR1 is SQVTM and CDR2 is ANQGSEA. CDR3 sequence: CSVEDQSGGVTYGYTF. In DNA, the CDR3 is TGCAGCGTTGAAGATCAGTCAGGGGGCGTTACCTATGGCTACACCTTC.

The gene calls are TRBV18 and TRBJ1-2, with D unresolved. The V gene's germline CDR1 is KGHSH and CDR2 LQKENI. V lost 2 bases and J 8 bases, leaving 12 bases between the germline ends. This CDR3 contains 13 residues. The CDR3 is CASSPTQEAGYTF. The CDR3 DNA sequence: TGTGCCAGCTCACCAACCCAGGAGGCAGGCTACACCTTC.

This clonotype came up a few times. This chain links TRBV2 with TRBJ2-7, with 10 bases that match TRBD2. The V gene's germline CDR1 is SNHLY and CDR2 FYNNEI. The V gene end was trimmed by 6 bases and the J gene end by 0 bases; junction bases not matched to a gene: 5. The length of the CDR3 is 15 residues. The CDR3 nucleotides are TGTGCCAGCAGGAGAGCGGGGGGGAGCTCCTACGAGCAGTACTTC. It is translated as CASRRAGGSSYEQYF.

V gene TRBV7-8 combines with J gene TRBJ1-5; weak D call: TRBD1 (5 bases). There are 14 residues in the CDR3. Looked up from germline, CDR1 is SGHVS and CDR2 is FQNEAQ. V was pared by 9 bases and J by 2 bases, with 14 bases between. CDR3 sequence (DNA): TGTGCCAGTGGAGGGGAAACGGGCAATCAGCCCCAGCATTTT. It translates to CASGGETGNQPQHF.

The J gene is TRBJ1-1, the V gene TRBV7-9, with 11 bases fitting TRBD1. Germline V gene sequence: CDR1 SEHNR, CDR2 FQNEAQ (reference sequence). With V trimmed by 5 bases and J by 5 bases, 7 bases remained unmatched. The CDR3 has 15 amino acids. The CDR3 loop reads CASSQGQGDHTEAFF. The CDR3, as DNA: TGTGCCAGCAGCCAGGGACAGGGGGATCATACTGAAGCTTTCTTT.

V gene TRBV7-2 combines with J gene TRBJ2-2; D is uncertain. The V gene's germline CDR1 is SGHTA and CDR2 FQGNSA. Trimming shortened V by 5 bases and J by 6 bases, and 10 bases separated the two germline ends. The CDR3 has 13 residues. The CDR3 region is CASSARSPGELFF. Written as DNA, the CDR3 is TGTGCCAGCAGCGCCCGAAGTCCCGGGGAGCTGTTTTTT.

The chain uses TRBV28 and TRBJ2-7; 8 nucleotides align to TRBD2. This CDR3 region has 18 residues. Germline CDR1 reads MDHEN; CDR2 reads SYDVKM. V lost 2 bases to trimming and J lost 4 bases; unmatched junction nucleotides: 16. CDR3 in amino acids: CASSLGFMGLAGSYEQYF. For the CDR3, the DNA is TGTGCCAGCAGTTTAGGTTTCATGGGGCTAGCGGGTAGTTACGAGCAGTACTTC.

This clonotype has a count of ten or more. J is TRBJ2-1 and V is TRBV5-1, with TRBD2 matching over 9 bases. V was clipped by 5 bases and J by 6 bases; unmatched bases: 3. The CDR3 totals 13 residues. Germline lookup yields CDR1 SGHRS and CDR2 YFSETQ. The CDR3 DNA reads TGCGCCAGCAGGGTAGCGGGAGCCAATGAGCAGTTCTTC. Amino acid sequence: CASRVAGANEQFF.